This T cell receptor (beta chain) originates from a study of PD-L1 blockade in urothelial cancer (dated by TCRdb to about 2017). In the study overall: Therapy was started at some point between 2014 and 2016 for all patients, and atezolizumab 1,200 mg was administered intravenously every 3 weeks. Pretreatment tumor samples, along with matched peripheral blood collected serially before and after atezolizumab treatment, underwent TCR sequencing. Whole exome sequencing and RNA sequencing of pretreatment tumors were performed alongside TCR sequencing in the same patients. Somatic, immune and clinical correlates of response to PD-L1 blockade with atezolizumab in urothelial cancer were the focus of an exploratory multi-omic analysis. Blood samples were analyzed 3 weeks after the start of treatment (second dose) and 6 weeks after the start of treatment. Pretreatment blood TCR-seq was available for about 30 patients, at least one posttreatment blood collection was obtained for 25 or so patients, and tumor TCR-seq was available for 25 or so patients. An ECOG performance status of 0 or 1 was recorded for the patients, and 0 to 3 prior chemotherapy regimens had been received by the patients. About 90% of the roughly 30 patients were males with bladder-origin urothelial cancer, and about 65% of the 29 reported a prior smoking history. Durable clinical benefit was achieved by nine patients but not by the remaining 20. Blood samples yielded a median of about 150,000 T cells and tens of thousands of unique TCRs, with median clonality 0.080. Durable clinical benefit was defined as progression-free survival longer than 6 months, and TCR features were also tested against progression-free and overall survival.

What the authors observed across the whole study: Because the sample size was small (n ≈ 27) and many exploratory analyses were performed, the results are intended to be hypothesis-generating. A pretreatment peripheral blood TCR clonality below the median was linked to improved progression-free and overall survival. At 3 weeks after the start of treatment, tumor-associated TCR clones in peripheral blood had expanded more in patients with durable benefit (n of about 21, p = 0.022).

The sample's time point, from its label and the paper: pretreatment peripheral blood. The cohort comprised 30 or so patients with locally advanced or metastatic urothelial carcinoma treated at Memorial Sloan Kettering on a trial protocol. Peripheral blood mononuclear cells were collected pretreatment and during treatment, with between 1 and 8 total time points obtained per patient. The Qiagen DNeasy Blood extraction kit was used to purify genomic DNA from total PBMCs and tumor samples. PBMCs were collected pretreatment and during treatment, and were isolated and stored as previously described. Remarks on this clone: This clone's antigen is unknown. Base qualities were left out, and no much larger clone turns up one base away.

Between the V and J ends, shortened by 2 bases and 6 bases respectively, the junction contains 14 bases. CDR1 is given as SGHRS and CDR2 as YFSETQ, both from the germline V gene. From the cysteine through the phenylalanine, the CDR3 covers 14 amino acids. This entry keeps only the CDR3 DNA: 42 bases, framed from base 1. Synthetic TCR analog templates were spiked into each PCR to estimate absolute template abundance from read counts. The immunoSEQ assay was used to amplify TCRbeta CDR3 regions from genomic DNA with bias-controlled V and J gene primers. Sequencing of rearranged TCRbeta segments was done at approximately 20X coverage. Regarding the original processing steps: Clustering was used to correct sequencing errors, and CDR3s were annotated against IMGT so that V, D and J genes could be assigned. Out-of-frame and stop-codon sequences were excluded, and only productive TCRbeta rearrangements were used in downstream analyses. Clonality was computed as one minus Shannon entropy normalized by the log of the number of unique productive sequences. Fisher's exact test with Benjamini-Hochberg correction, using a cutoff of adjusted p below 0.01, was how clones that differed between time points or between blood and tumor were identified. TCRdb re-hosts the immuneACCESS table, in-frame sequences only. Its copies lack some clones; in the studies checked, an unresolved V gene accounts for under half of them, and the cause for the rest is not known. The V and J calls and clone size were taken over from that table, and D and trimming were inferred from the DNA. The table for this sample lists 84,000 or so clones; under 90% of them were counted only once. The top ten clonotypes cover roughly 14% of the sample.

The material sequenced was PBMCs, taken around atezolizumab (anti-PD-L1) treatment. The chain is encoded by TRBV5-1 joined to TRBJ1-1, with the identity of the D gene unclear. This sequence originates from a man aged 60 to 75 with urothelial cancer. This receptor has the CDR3 CASSFYIGVAEAFF. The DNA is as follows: TGCGCCAGCAGCTTCTACATCGGGGTCGCTGAAGCTTTCTTT.